This T cell receptor beta chain was sequenced during a study of T cell clusters in autoimmune cytopenias. Study in general: A median of roughly 50,000 TRB reads per sample yielded a median around 2,500 distinct clonotypes.

Germline V CDR1 and CDR2: SGHNT, YYREEE (reference sequence). The CDR3 totals 16 residues. TRB rearrangements were amplified by touch-down multiplex PCR with mixed TRB-A/B primers. TCRdb re-called the multiplex PCR reads and gives one entry per CDR3 protein, without DNA. The sample totals several thousand distinct CDR3 sequences. Tens of thousands of genome equivalents of blood DNA were amplified for TRB. Another study also made use of these data, one on T cell repertoires in aging, cancer and after chemotherapy. As reported in that work: Compared with age-matched healthy donors, untreated hematological or solid cancer patients showed higher blood TCR clonality.

Sequences were obtained from peripheral blood. The clonotype originates from a human donor with an autoimmune cytopenia or autoimmune hepatitis (not recorded which). This chain uses TRBV5-4 with TRBJ2-3. CDR3 sequence: CASSLGNAFGTDTQYF.